A single sample is the source of the 24 T cell receptor beta chains below, sequenced in a study of T-cell reconstitution after alpha-beta-depleted transplantation in children. The library targeted TCRbeta and was prepared with unique molecular identifiers. Each CDR3 protein gets one entry after TCRdb re-called the PCR reads with MiXCR. The data hold 500,000 to 650,000 distinct CDR3 sequences, with 10% to 15% observed a single time. The sequencing used PBMCs, mostly from graft donor cells, collected 360 days after TCRalphabeta/CD19-depleted stem cell transplant. The receptors were gathered from a male patient between 5 and 17 years old who had a stem cell transplant for acute myeloid leukemia, so the T cells may come from the graft donor.

There are a few counts of this clonotype. The V call is TRBV15, the J call TRBJ2-7; the D gene is possibly TRBD1 (6 bases). With 3 bases removed from V and 3 bases from J, the gap between germline ends came to 18 bases. This CDR3 contains 16 residues. The germline gives CDR1 LNHNV, CDR2 YYDKDF (reference sequence). The CDR3 spells CATSSSWGSGVYEQYF. The CDR3 coding sequence is TGTGCCACCAGCAGTAGTTGGGGATCAGGGGTCTACGAGCAGTACTTC.

The chain combines TRBV20-1 with TRBJ1-6; D might be TRBD1 (5 bases). Germline V gives CDR1 DFQATT, CDR2 SNEGSKA (reference sequence). V lost 4 bases to trimming and J lost 5 bases, with 18 bases between them. The CDR3 runs 16 residues. CDR3 sequence: CSANPPRVGHNSPLHF. CDR3 sequence (DNA): TGCAGTGCTAACCCCCCCAGGGTGGGGCATAATTCACCCCTCCACTTT.

V gene TRBV29-1 combines with J gene TRBJ2-7; D is undetermined. Germline lookup yields CDR1 SQVTM and CDR2 ANQGSEA. V gave up 6 bases and J gave up 6 bases, with 6 bases separating them. CDR3 size: 9 residues. The CDR3 loop is CSVPLEQYF. The DNA of the CDR3 is TGCAGCGTCCCTCTCGAGCAGTACTTC.

The chain joins TRBV19 to TRBJ2-2; TRBD2 aligns across 16 bases. This CDR3 spans 18 amino acids. J gave up 0 bases and V 9 bases, and 7 bases lay outside the gene matches. Germline-derived CDR1 and CDR2 are LNHDA and SQIVND (reference sequence). The CDR3 loop is CASSGLAGGRANTGELFF. DNA for the CDR3: TGTGCCAGCTCGGGACTAGCGGGAGGGCGTGCGAACACCGGGGAGCTGTTTTTT.

This clonotype was recorded at least ten times. The DNA for the CDR3 is TGTGCCAGCAGCCGAGGGGTACCCTACGAGCAGTACTTC. As protein: CASSRGVPYEQYF. This chain uses TRBV14 with TRBJ2-7; D could derive from TRBD1 or TRBD2 (5 bases each). Germline values: CDR1 SGHDN, CDR2 FVKESK. The CDR3 runs 13 residues. V lost 4 bases to trimming and J lost 2 bases, with 9 bases between them.

This clonotype was seen a handful of times. The chain couples TRBV6-2 or TRBV6-3 to TRBJ2-2, with TRBD1 as a possible D gene (6 bases). The V gene's germline CDR1 is MNHEY and CDR2 SVGEGT. This CDR3 has 14 amino acids. The V end was cut by 5 bases, the J end by 2 bases, with 9 bases between. DNA of the CDR3: TGTGCCAGCAGTCAGACAGGAAACACCGGGGAGCTGTTTTTT. It yields the protein CASSQTGNTGELFF.

This clonotype occurred many times. The CDR3 loop is CSARLTDTQYF. The DNA for the CDR3 is TGCAGTGCTAGACTCACAGATACGCAGTATTTT. The chain is built from TRBV20-1 and TRBJ2-3; D is undetermined. There are 11 residues in the CDR3. Deletions cut 2 bases from V and 2 bases from J, with 2 bases between. Germline values: CDR1 DFQATT, CDR2 SNEGSKA (reference sequence).

Ten or more counts support this clonotype. The J gene is TRBJ1-1, the V gene TRBV7-9; D unresolved. Trimming cost V 2 bases and J 4 bases, with 11 bases left between them. The V gene's germline CDR1 is SEHNR and CDR2 FQNEAQ (reference sequence). The CDR3 has 14 residues. CDR3 protein: CASSLPRDTTEAFF. CDR3 bases: TGTGCCAGCAGCTTACCTCGAGATACCACTGAAGCTTTCTTT.

The chain carries TRBV7-2 and TRBJ2-7; no definite D call. V lost 1 base and J 2 bases, leaving 12 bases between the germline ends. CDR1 and CDR2 (germline): SGHTA, FQGNSA. This CDR3 region has 15 residues. This CDR3 is CASSLGTYITYEQYF. The CDR3 DNA is TGTGCCAGCAGCTTAGGCACCTACATCACCTACGAGCAGTACTTC.

CDR3 nucleotides: TGTGCCAGCAGCCCCCAGGGAAAGACCCAGTACTTC. This codes for CASSPQGKTQYF. The J gene is TRBJ2-5, the V gene TRBV14; D is perhaps TRBD1 (5 bases). Trimming shortened V by 4 bases and J by 6 bases, and 9 bases separated the two germline ends. Germline V CDR1 and CDR2: SGHDN, FVKESK. CDR3 length: 12 amino acids. Full variable domain (remainder filled in from reference TRBV14 and TRBJ2-5): EAGVTQFPSHSVIEKGQTVTLRCDPISGHDNLYWYRRVMGKEIKFLLHFVKESKQDESGMPNNRFLAERTGGTYSTLKVQPAELEDSGVYFCASSPQGKTQYFGPGTRLLVL.

This clonotype has a handful of counts. The chain joins TRBV27 to TRBJ2-2, with 9 bases aligning to TRBD2. After removal of 5 bases from V and 3 bases from J, the junction contained 7 bases not matched to a gene. The CDR3 has 16 amino acids. Germline-derived CDR1 and CDR2 are MNHEY and SMNVEV (reference sequence). The CDR3, as DNA: TGTGCCAGCAGTCCCCGGACTAGCGTCTACACCGGGGAGCTGTTTTTT. It translates to CASSPRTSVYTGELFF.

The chain couples TRBV10-3 to TRBJ2-7, with a tentative D call TRBD2 (7 bases). V lost 9 bases to trimming and J lost 0 bases, with 15 bases between them. CDR3 length equals 14 residues. In germline, CDR1 is ENHRY, CDR2 SYGVKD. CDR3 nucleotides: TGTGCCATTGGGGGGCTAGCGGACTCCTACGAGCAGTACTTC. This sequence encodes CAIGGLADSYEQYF.

The table lists this clonotype with a few counts. The chain links TRBV7-2 to TRBJ2-7; possible D gene TRBD1, 6 bases. Germline CDR1 is SGHTA and CDR2 is FQGNSA. V gave up 5 bases and J gave up 3 bases, with 20 bases separating them. This CDR3 is 16 amino acids long. The CDR3 region is CASSKTANRELYEQYF. CDR3 bases: TGTGCCAGCAGCAAAACCGCCAACAGGGAACTCTACGAGCAGTACTTC.

This clonotype appeared many times. The chain links TRBV12-3 or TRBV12-4 to TRBJ2-7; no clear D. The CDR3 extends over 12 amino acids. Trimming cost V 5 bases and J 4 bases, with 9 bases left between them. The CDR3 is CASSLSAYEQYF. For the CDR3, the DNA is TGTGCCAGCAGTCTCTCCGCGTACGAGCAGTACTTC.

This clonotype came up many times. The J gene is TRBJ2-7, the V gene TRBV12-3 or TRBV12-4, with D unclear. The CDR3 length is 13 residues. V lost 3 bases and J 3 bases, leaving 9 bases between the germline ends. The CDR3 region is CASSFWADYEQYF. DNA for the CDR3: TGTGCCAGCAGTTTCTGGGCGGACTACGAGCAGTACTTC.

This clonotype appeared once. The chain carries TRBV18 and TRBJ2-3, with D perhaps TRBD2 (6 bases). CDR1 KGHSH and CDR2 LQKENI come from the germline V gene. Trimming pared 1 base from V and 6 bases from J, leaving 14 bases between. The CDR3 consists of 15 residues. The CDR3 reads CASSPQEASVDTQYF. The CDR3 nucleotides are TGTGCCAGCTCACCACAAGAGGCTAGCGTGGATACGCAGTATTTT.

V and J are TRBV19 and TRBJ2-7; possible D gene TRBD1, 5 bases. V was pared by 4 bases and J by 0 bases, with 10 bases between. The CDR3 runs to 14 residues. Germline assignment: CDR1 LNHDA and CDR2 SQIVND (reference sequence). The CDR3 sequence is CASSRFDSSYEQYF. DNA for the CDR3: TGTGCCAGTAGTAGATTCGACAGCTCCTACGAGCAGTACTTC.

This clonotype turned up a few times. V usage is TRBV10-3 and J usage is TRBJ2-5; no definite D call. With 6 bases removed from V and 0 bases from J, the gap between germline ends came to 14 bases. Germline lookup yields CDR1 ENHRY and CDR2 SYGVKD. The CDR3 loop spans 15 amino acids. The chain's CDR3 is CAISSLGTDQETQYF. For the CDR3, the DNA is TGTGCCATCAGCTCCCTAGGAACGGACCAAGAGACCCAGTACTTC.

The rearrangement uses TRBV29-1 and TRBJ2-1; tentatively, D is TRBD2 (8 bases). The germline V gene has CDR1 SQVTM and CDR2 ANQGSEA. This CDR3 has 15 amino acids. Trimming left V 6 bases short and J 2 bases short, with 17 bases between. The CDR3 DNA sequence: TGCAGCGTAAACGGGAGGGACAGTACCTACAATGAGCAGTTCTTC. It specifies CSVNGRDSTYNEQFF.

This chain connects TRBV15 to TRBJ2-2; D is unclear. Trimming shortened V by 0 bases and J by 6 bases, and 5 bases separated the two germline ends. Germline V gives CDR1 LNHNV, CDR2 YYDKDF (reference sequence). There are 13 residues in the CDR3. CDR3 in DNA: TGTGCCACCAGCAGAGATCCCCCCGGGGAGCTGTTTTTT. As protein: CATSRDPPGELFF.

This clonotype was picked up many times. This sequence joins TRBV12-3 or TRBV12-4 and TRBJ2-3, with D possibly matching TRBD1 (5 bases). Trimming stripped 7 bases from V and 0 bases from J, with 11 bases between. This CDR3 has 14 amino acids. The CDR3 loop reads CASTPRASTDTQYF. In DNA, the CDR3 is TGTGCCAGCACTCCCAGGGCTAGCACAGATACGCAGTATTTT.

The sample holds many counts of this clonotype. The chain is built from TRBV10-3 and TRBJ2-7; D remains unclear. The CDR3 extends over 13 amino acids. Looked up from germline, CDR1 is ENHRY and CDR2 is SYGVKD. Trimming stripped 2 bases from V and 2 bases from J, with 7 bases between. CDR3 DNA sequence: TGTGCCATCAGTGAGGGGCAACCCTACGAGCAGTACTTC. This codes for CAISEGQPYEQYF.

This clonotype was recorded many times. The J gene is TRBJ2-7, the V gene TRBV27; TRBD2 might be the D (6 bases). The CDR3 extends over 15 amino acids. The germline V gene encodes CDR1 MNHEY and CDR2 SMNVEV (reference sequence). The V and J ends lost 5 bases and 9 bases respectively, with 23 bases between them. In DNA, the CDR3 is TGTGCCAGCAGTCCTAGCGTGCGTATGACGGCAGGGCAGTACTTC. This sequence encodes CASSPSVRMTAGQYF.

This clonotype was picked up a small number of times. V usage is TRBV9 and J usage is TRBJ2-7, with 9 nucleotides matching TRBD2. The CDR3 covers 17 residues. J gave up 2 bases and V 0 bases, and 9 bases lay outside the gene matches. Germline values: CDR1 SGDLS, CDR2 YYNGEE. The chain's CDR3 is CASSVAGLALSPYEQYF. CDR3 coding DNA: TGTGCCAGCAGCGTAGCGGGACTAGCACTAAGTCCCTACGAGCAGTACTTC. Full variable domain (rest looked up from reference TRBV9 and TRBJ2-7): DSGVTQTPKHLITATGQRVTLRCSPRSGDLSVYWYQQSLDQGLQFLIQYYNGEERAKGNILERFSAQQFPDLHSELNLSSLELGDSALYFCASSVAGLALSPYEQYFGPGTRLTVT.